This TCR beta chain comes out of a study of shared clonotypes between healthy human individuals. Turning to this clone: Its antigen is unidentified.

Study-level points and caveats: Rarefaction showed sorted-subset sequencing was incomplete despite large depth.

The germline V gene has CDR1 GTSNPN and CDR2 SVGIG (reference sequence). The germline V and J ends were trimmed by 0 bases and 0 bases, with 12 bases remaining between them. The CDR3 totals 16 residues. Only in-frame clones appear in the TCRdb table, and some are missing; sequencing was by immunoSEQ multiplex PCR. This table holds some 1,100,000 clones, 75% to 80% found once. The sequencing input was memory CD4+ T cells from PBMCs. The subset here: CD45RA-negative fraction. This TCR came from a man aged 18 to 30 in good health. Some clones in this sample may be carry-over from other donors' samples. The chain joins TRBV30 to TRBJ1-5, with unresolved D. The CDR3 DNA reads TGTGCCTGGAGTGTACAAGGAAGCTATAGCAATCAGCCCCAGCATTTT. As protein: CAWSVQGSYSNQPQHF. Full variable domain (remainder filled in from reference TRBV30 and TRBJ1-5): SQTIHQWPATLVQPVGSPLSLECTVEGTSNPNLYWYRQAAGRGLQLLFYSVGIGQISSEVPQNLSASRPQDRQFILSSKKLLLSDSGFYLCAWSVQGSYSNQPQHFGDGTRLSIL.